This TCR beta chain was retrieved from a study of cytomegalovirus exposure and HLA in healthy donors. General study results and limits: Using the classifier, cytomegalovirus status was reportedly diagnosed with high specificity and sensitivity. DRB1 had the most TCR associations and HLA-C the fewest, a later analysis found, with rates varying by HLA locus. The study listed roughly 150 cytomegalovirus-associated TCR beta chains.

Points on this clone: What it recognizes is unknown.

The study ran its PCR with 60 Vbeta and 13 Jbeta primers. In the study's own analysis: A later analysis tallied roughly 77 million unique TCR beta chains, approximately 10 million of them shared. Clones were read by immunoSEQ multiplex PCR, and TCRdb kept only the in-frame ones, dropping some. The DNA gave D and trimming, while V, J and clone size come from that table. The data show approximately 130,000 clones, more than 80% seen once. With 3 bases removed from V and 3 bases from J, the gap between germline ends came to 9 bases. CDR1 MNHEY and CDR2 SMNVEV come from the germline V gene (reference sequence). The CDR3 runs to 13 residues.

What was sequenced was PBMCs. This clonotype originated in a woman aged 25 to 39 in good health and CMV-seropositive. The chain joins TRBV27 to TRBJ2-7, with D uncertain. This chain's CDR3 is CASSLNTYYEQYF. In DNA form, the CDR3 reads TGTGCCAGCAGTTTGAACACATACTACGAGCAGTACTTC.